These 20 T cell receptor beta chains were sequenced from one sample in a study of T cell repertoires in aging, cancer and after chemotherapy. A mixed TRB-A/B primer pool amplified rearranged TRB by multiplex touch-down PCR. In TCRdb, the multiplex PCR reads were re-called with MiXCR into one record per CDR3 protein. The repertoire holds some 7,700 distinct CDR3 sequences, with roughly half as singletons. Peripheral blood genomic DNA, not sorted cells or RNA, was the template. Material: blood. These receptors all come from a human donor with a solid tumor.

J is TRBJ2-3 and V is TRBV27; 9 nucleotides agree with TRBD1. Trimming at V came to 2 bases and at J to 2 bases, leaving 17 bases not matched to a gene. Germline assignment: CDR1 MNHEY and CDR2 SMNVEV (reference sequence). The CDR3 length is 20 residues. The CDR3 is CASSLGDRALSSSITDTQYF. CDR3 nucleotides: TGTGCCAGCAGTTTAGGGGACAGGGCGCTCTCATCTTCTATCACAGATACGCAGTATTTT.

This clonotype was detected only a few times. This chain connects TRBV20-1 to TRBJ2-7; no clear D gene. V gave up 1 base and J gave up 1 base, with 8 bases separating them. This CDR3 contains 13 residues. Germline CDR1 is DFQATT and CDR2 is SNEGSKA (reference sequence). In DNA form, the CDR3 reads TGCAGTGCTAGAGGAGGCCTGTCCTACGAGCAGTACTTC. Its protein is CSARGGLSYEQYF.

This clonotype turned up a few times. The chain is built from TRBV19 and TRBJ2-7; 8 bases are shared with TRBD2. There are 14 residues in the CDR3. V lost 7 bases to trimming and J lost 0 bases; unmatched junction nucleotides: 5. Germline V gives CDR1 LNHDA, CDR2 SQIVND (reference sequence). The CDR3 DNA reads as TGTGCCAGTAAGCGAAGCGGGAGCTCCTACGAGCAGTACTTC. Its protein is CASKRSGSSYEQYF.

The V call is TRBV7-9, the J call TRBJ2-1, with 8 bases matching TRBD2. The V gene end was trimmed by 1 base and the J gene end by 10 bases; junction bases not matched to a gene: 12. This CDR3 has 16 amino acids. Germline loops: CDR1 SEHNR, CDR2 FQNEAQ (reference sequence). CDR3 amino acids: CASSLEPASGRGEQFF. CDR3 nucleotide sequence: TGTGCCAGCAGCTTAGAACCCGCCAGCGGGAGAGGCGAGCAGTTCTTC.

V usage is TRBV4-3 and J usage is TRBJ1-1; D unclear. Trimming left V 1 base short and J 4 bases short, with 10 bases between. Germline V gives CDR1 LGHNA, CDR2 YSLEER. This CDR3 contains 14 residues. This chain's CDR3 is CASSQGPGSTEAFF. As DNA, the CDR3 is TGCGCCAGCAGCCAAGGACCGGGGAGCACTGAAGCTTTCTTT.

This chain connects TRBV19 to TRBJ1-3; TRBD1 is a possible D gene (6 bases). Germline assignment: CDR1 LNHDA and CDR2 SQIVND (reference sequence). The CDR3 totals 16 residues. V lost 4 bases and J lost 0, with 13 bases in between. Written as DNA, the CDR3 is TGTGCCAGTAGTACTAACAGGGACTTCTCTGGAAACACCATATATTTT. It codes for CASSTNRDFSGNTIYF.

The chain recombines TRBV30 with TRBJ2-3; D perhaps matches TRBD1 (5 bases). V gave up 0 bases and J gave up 0 bases, with 10 bases separating them. The germline CDR1 and CDR2 sequences are GTSNPN and SVGIG (reference sequence). This CDR3 comprises 15 residues. In DNA, the CDR3 is TGTGCCTGGAGTGTAGGGGCGGTTAGCACAGATACGCAGTATTTT. It codes for CAWSVGAVSTDTQYF.

This clonotype was detected a few times. The rearrangement uses TRBV20-1 and TRBJ1-2, with TRBD1 identical over 8 bases. Germline V lookup: CDR1 DFQATT, CDR2 SNEGSKA (reference sequence). This CDR3 contains 15 residues. The V and J ends lost 0 bases and 5 bases, in that order; junction bases with no gene match: 8. CDR3 sequence: CSAREGTGSQYGYTF. The CDR3 region has the DNA TGCAGTGCTAGAGAGGGGACAGGTTCTCAGTATGGCTACACCTTC.

The CDR3 DNA follows: TGTGCCAGCAGCTTGGGTATGGAGCTGAACACTGAAGCTTTCTTT. Protein sequence: CASSLGMELNTEAFF. The genes are TRBV5-5 and TRBJ1-1; D remains ambiguous. Germline CDR1 and CDR2: SGHKS and YYEKEE (reference sequence). The length of the CDR3 is 15 residues. Trimming stripped 0 bases from V and 0 bases from J, with 9 bases between. Drawing the rest from reference TRBV5-5 and TRBJ1-1, the complete variable domain is DAGVTQSPTHLIKTRGQQVTLRCSPISGHKSVSWYQQVLGQGPQFIFQYYEKEERGRGNFPDRFSARQFPNYSSELNVNALLLGDSALYLCASSLGMELNTEAFFGQGTRLTVV.

The rearrangement links TRBV18 to TRBJ2-7, with a tentative D call TRBD2 (6 bases). The CDR3 length is 16 residues. Germline CDR1 reads KGHSH; CDR2 reads LQKENI. V dropped 3 bases and J dropped 1 base, with 16 bases sitting between them. The CDR3 DNA reads TGTGCCAGCTCACCCGACCTGGGGGGATTGTCCTACGAGCAGTACTTC. This encodes CASSPDLGGLSYEQYF. Full variable domain (remainder filled in from reference TRBV18 and TRBJ2-7): NAGVMQNPRHLVRRRGQEARLRCSPMKGHSHVYWYRQLPEEGLKFMVYLQKENIIDESGMPKERFSAEFPKEGPSILRIQQVVRGDSAAYFCASSPDLGGLSYEQYFGPGTRLTVT.

The gene calls are TRBV29-1 and TRBJ2-1; TRBD2 agrees at 10 bases. Germline CDR1 reads SQVTM; CDR2 reads ANQGSEA. The CDR3 has 13 residues. J gave up 3 bases and V 7 bases, and 3 bases lay outside the gene matches. The CDR3 loop is CSAGTSVYNEQFF. CDR3 bases: TGCAGCGCCGGGACTAGCGTCTACAATGAGCAGTTCTTC.

The chain employs TRBV7-9 and TRBJ1-1, with D unresolved. The CDR3 contains 13 residues. Trimming left V 7 bases short and J 0 bases short, with 9 bases between. The germline CDR1 and CDR2 sequences are SEHNR and FQNEAQ (reference sequence). In DNA, the CDR3 is TGTGCCAGCACCACGACCATGAACACTGAAGCTTTCTTT. Protein: CASTTTMNTEAFF.

This chain connects TRBV6-5 to TRBJ2-2; 7 bases are a match to TRBD2. Trimming removed 1 base from V and 3 bases from J; junction bases left unmatched: 2. The CDR3 loop spans 15 amino acids. Germline CDR1 reads MNHEY; CDR2 reads SVGAGI. The CDR3 loop is CASSYLLAHTGELFF. The CDR3 nucleotides read TGTGCCAGCAGTTACTTACTAGCGCACACCGGGGAGCTGTTTTTT.

The genes are TRBV20-1 and TRBJ2-5; the D call may be TRBD1 or TRBD2 (6 bases each). Germline V lookup: CDR1 DFQATT, CDR2 SNEGSKA (reference sequence). The CDR3 is 11 residues long. CDR3 DNA sequence: TGCAGGGGGGGCGGCCAAGAGACCCAGTACTTC. It translates to CRGGGQETQYF.

The V call is TRBV19, the J call TRBJ2-2; 7 bases are a match to TRBD1. The CDR3 extends over 16 amino acids. The V gene end was trimmed by 0 bases and the J gene end by 1 base; junction bases not matched to a gene: 2. Germline CDR1 LNHDA, CDR2 SQIVND (reference sequence). The CDR3 bases are TGTGCCAGTAGTATAGAGAGGACAGGGAACACCGGGGAGCTGTTTTTT. Translating gives CASSIERTGNTGELFF.

A few counts support this clonotype. The rearrangement links TRBV6-6 to TRBJ1-1; the D is unclear. Trimming took 1 base from V and 1 from J, leaving 16 bases between them. The germline V gene encodes CDR1 MNHNY and CDR2 SVGAGI (reference sequence). The CDR3 length is 17 residues. CDR3 amino acids: CASSYYSPGNTNTEAFF. In nucleotides, the CDR3 is TGTGCCAGCAGTTACTACTCCCCGGGGAACACGAACACTGAAGCTTTCTTT.

V gene TRBV7-2 combines with J gene TRBJ1-1; 9 nucleotides align to TRBD1. Per germline, CDR1 SGHTA and CDR2 FQGNSA. V was clipped by 5 bases and J by 9 bases; unmatched bases: 7. CDR3 size: 13 residues. The CDR3 region has the DNA TGTGCCAGCAGCCCCCGGGACAGGGATCAAGCTTTCTTT. Protein product: CASSPRDRDQAFF.

This chain uses TRBV27 with TRBJ2-7; D unresolved. The V and J ends lost 7 bases and 1 base respectively, with 8 bases between them. The CDR3 runs to 12 residues. Germline V gives CDR1 MNHEY, CDR2 SMNVEV (reference sequence). CDR3 in amino acids: CASTGSSYEQYF. DNA for the CDR3: TGTGCCAGCACCGGCAGTTCCTACGAGCAGTACTTC.

This clonotype was recorded a few times. This rearrangement joins TRBV6-2 or TRBV6-3 to TRBJ1-5; D is ambiguous. The CDR3 covers 15 residues. The germline V and J ends were trimmed by 5 bases and 6 bases, with 17 bases remaining between them. The germline gives CDR1 MNHEY, CDR2 SVGEGT. The chain's CDR3 is CASSDLLVGSQPQHF. DNA for the CDR3: TGTGCCAGCAGTGACCTACTCGTAGGTAGTCAGCCCCAGCATTTT.

As concerns this clonotype: The CDR3 does not close with the conserved phenylalanine or tryptophan, likely indicating a read error. The chain links TRBV7-4 to TRBJ2-6; maybe TRBD1 (5 bases). The V and J ends lost 5 bases and 2 bases respectively, with 10 bases between them. The CDR3 extends over 15 amino acids. Germline lookup yields CDR1 SGHVT and CDR2 SQSDAQ. Written as DNA, the CDR3 is TGTGCCAGCAGCCCCCAAGGGGCTGGGGCCAACGTCCTGACTTTA. This encodes CASSPQGAGANVLTL.